Following are 26 T cell receptor beta chains from one sample sequenced in a study of T-cell memory formation after mild COVID-19. A single record per CDR3 protein comes from TCRdb applying MiXCR to the 5' RACE reads. The sample yields 250,000 to 400,000 distinct CDR3 sequences, roughly 13% seen once. The sequencing input was PBMCs or a T cell subset sorted from them (not recorded which). These receptors came from a man between 18 and 29 years old who had mild COVID-19 (a few samples of this study predate the infection). Cell type and time point are not known.

This clonotype was seen only a few times. This chain uses TRBV12-3 or TRBV12-4 with TRBJ1-2, with D unclear. The length of the CDR3 is 13 residues. Trimming pared 3 bases from V and 8 bases from J, leaving 13 bases between. CDR3 DNA sequence: TGTGCCAGCAGTTTCCCCGGAGGGTGGGGCTACACCTTC. Its protein product is CASSFPGGWGYTF.

The gene calls are TRBV30 and TRBJ2-1; 11 bases map to TRBD2. This CDR3 is 15 amino acids long. V lost 0 bases, J lost 6 bases, and 4 bases stayed unmatched. Germline V gene sequence: CDR1 GTSNPN, CDR2 SVGIG (reference sequence). The CDR3 sequence: CAWSVWLAGGNEQFF. CDR3 in DNA: TGTGCCTGGAGTGTATGGCTAGCGGGGGGCAATGAGCAGTTCTTC.

This clonotype was observed many times. The CDR3 DNA reads as TGTGCCAGCAGTGTTCGCAGCCACGGTGGTGGCTACACCTTC. Its translation: CASSVRSHGGGYTF. The chain carries TRBV25-1 and TRBJ1-2, with D uncertain. Germline CDR1 MGHDK, CDR2 SYGVNS. The CDR3 has 14 amino acids. Trimming cost V 4 bases and J 7 bases, with 16 bases left between them.

The rearrangement links TRBV7-9 to TRBJ1-4; TRBD1 agrees at 8 bases. The CDR3 length is 17 residues. Germline V lookup: CDR1 SEHNR, CDR2 FQNEAQ (reference sequence). Trimming took 4 bases from V and 2 from J; bases not matched to a gene: 9. The CDR3 spells CASSSVGQGYTNEKLFF. The CDR3 DNA is TGTGCCAGCAGCTCGGTTGGACAGGGCTACACTAATGAAAAACTGTTTTTT.

This clonotype was found many times. The rearrangement joins TRBV6-4 to TRBJ2-6; D remains unclear. CDR1 MRHNA and CDR2 SNTAGT come from the germline V gene. The length of the CDR3 is 14 residues. Trimming removed 2 bases from V and 3 bases from J, with 5 bases in between. Here the CDR3 reads CASSDRVGANVLTF. The CDR3 DNA is TGTGCCAGCAGTGACAGGGTTGGGGCCAACGTCCTGACTTTC.

The rearrangement uses TRBV5-1 and TRBJ2-7; D not resolved. Germline CDR1 is SGHRS and CDR2 is YFSETQ. V was trimmed by 7 bases and J by 4 bases, leaving 9 bases between them. The CDR3 spans 11 residues. The chain's CDR3 is CASSDGYEQYF. DNA of the CDR3: TGCGCCAGCTCGGACGGTTACGAGCAGTACTTC.

V and J are TRBV4-1 and TRBJ2-2; tentatively, D is TRBD1 (5 bases). The germline V and J ends were trimmed by 3 bases and 6 bases, with 11 bases remaining between them. Germline CDR1 and CDR2: MGHRA and YSYEKL. This CDR3 region has 14 residues. Here the CDR3 DNA reads TGCGCCAGCAGCCAGGCAGGGTCCCCCGGGGAGCTGTTTTTT. Its translation: CASSQAGSPGELFF.

V usage is TRBV5-6 and J usage is TRBJ1-2; D may be TRBD1 (6 bases). The CDR3 length is 14 residues. V shed 5 bases and J shed 2 bases, with 13 bases lying between them. Looked up from germline, CDR1 is SGHDT and CDR2 is YYEEEE. The CDR3 bases are TGTGCCAGCAGTCCGGGACACGACAACTATGGCTACACCTTC. This codes for CASSPGHDNYGYTF.

J is TRBJ2-5 and V is TRBV5-4; D perhaps matches TRBD1 (7 bases). CDR1 and CDR2 (germline): SGHNT, YYREEE (reference sequence). V gave up 4 bases and J gave up 1 base, with 11 bases separating them. The CDR3 runs to 14 residues. CDR3 in DNA: TGTGCCAGCAGCCAGGGGGGTCCCCAAGAGACCCAGTACTTC. Its translation: CASSQGGPQETQYF.

This clonotype was detected a few times. The V call is TRBV12-3 or TRBV12-4, the J call TRBJ2-2; D uncertain. The V and J ends lost 3 bases and 5 bases respectively, with 10 bases between them. The CDR3 covers 14 residues. The CDR3 coding sequence is TGTGCCAGCAGTTTTCTGACGGAAACCGGGGAGCTGTTTTTT. It translates to CASSFLTETGELFF.

The chain links TRBV11-3 to TRBJ1-1; D is undetermined. CDR1 and CDR2 (germline): SGHNT, YENEEA. Trimming stripped 5 bases from V and 4 bases from J, with 14 bases between. The CDR3 covers 14 residues. This CDR3 is CASSVRYGGTEAFF. The DNA of the CDR3 is TGTGCCAGCAGCGTAAGATACGGAGGCACTGAAGCTTTCTTT.

This clonotype was observed many times. The CDR3 loop is CASTPIWSSYNEQFF. DNA of the CDR3: TGTGCCAGCACCCCGATCTGGTCCTCCTACAATGAGCAGTTCTTC. The rearrangement uses TRBV13 and TRBJ2-1, with unresolved D. V lost 7 bases and J lost 0, with 13 bases in between. The CDR3 loop spans 15 amino acids. Per the germline V gene, CDR1 is PRHDT and CDR2 is FYEKMQ (reference sequence).

This clonotype was counted between two and nine times. The chain combines TRBV5-6 with TRBJ2-3; D not resolved. The CDR3 spans 11 residues. Germline CDR1 and CDR2: SGHDT and YYEEEE. The V and J ends lost 3 bases and 8 bases respectively, with 7 bases between them. The chain's CDR3 is CASSSVGTQYF. CDR3 bases: TGTGCCAGCAGCTCGGTTGGTACGCAGTATTTT. Complete variable domain (other parts from reference TRBV5-6 and TRBJ2-3): DAGVTQSPTHLIKTRGQQVTLRCSPKSGHDTVSWYQQALGQGPQFIFQYYEEEERQRGNFPDRFSGHQFPNYSSELNVNALLLGDSALYLCASSSVGTQYFGPGTRLTVL.

This clonotype has a count of ten or more. This chain links TRBV3-1 with TRBJ2-5; 10 bases align to TRBD2. Trimming cost V 4 bases and J 5 bases; bases outside gene matches: 4. The CDR3 extends over 14 amino acids. Germline V gene lookup returns CDR1 LGHDT and CDR2 YNNKEL (reference sequence). Written as DNA, the CDR3 is TGTGCCAGCAGCCTCCCTAGCGGGGGCGAGACCCAGTACTTC. Its translation is CASSLPSGGETQYF.

This clonotype was detected only a few times. The gene calls are TRBV20-1 and TRBJ1-3; no definite D call. Trimming removed 6 bases at V and 4 bases at J, with 13 bases between. Germline V gene sequence: CDR1 DFQATT, CDR2 SNEGSKA (reference sequence). This CDR3 region has 13 residues. The CDR3 DNA reads as TGCAGTGCCAGTAAGGTACCCGGAAACACCATATATTTT. Translation gives CSASKVPGNTIYF.

The gene calls are TRBV6-5 and TRBJ2-5; D is ambiguous. Between the trimmed V and J ends, which lost 7 bases and 0 bases, there was a span of 15 bases. Per the germline V gene, CDR1 is MNHEY and CDR2 is SVGAGI. The CDR3 covers 15 residues. The CDR3, as DNA: TGTGCCAGCACCCCTGGCCATAAGTACCAAGAGACCCAGTACTTC. Translation: CASTPGHKYQETQYF.

This clonotype was counted only a few times. This sequence joins TRBV7-9 and TRBJ1-1; the D gene is possibly TRBD1 (5 bases). Germline lookup yields CDR1 SEHNR and CDR2 FQNEAQ (reference sequence). The CDR3 sequence is 14 residues long. The ends were cut back, 1 base at V and 6 bases at J, with 12 bases in the middle. For the CDR3, the DNA is TGTGCCAGCAGCTTAGGGGACCCGAGGGCTGAAGCTTTCTTT. Its protein product is CASSLGDPRAEAFF.

The CDR3, as DNA: TGTGCCAGCACCCCGAGACAGGGCTCCTACGAGCAGTACGTC. Translation gives CASTPRQGSYEQYV. The J gene is TRBJ2-7, the V gene TRBV28; 7 bases agree with TRBD1. This CDR3 has 14 residues. Germline values: CDR1 MDHEN, CDR2 SYDVKM. Losses at the gene ends were 7 bases for V and 0 bases for J; bases not matched to a gene: 6.

This clonotype has just a few counts. CDR3 region: CASSLDSGFATDTQYF. The CDR3 DNA reads TGCGCCAGCAGCTTGGATTCAGGGTTCGCCACAGATACGCAGTATTTT. The V and J genes are TRBV5-1 and TRBJ2-3; the D gene is possibly TRBD1 (5 bases). This CDR3 spans 16 amino acids. Germline assignment: CDR1 SGHRS and CDR2 YFSETQ. With 0 bases removed from V and 2 bases from J, the gap between germline ends came to 13 bases.

The chain is built from TRBV4-3 and TRBJ1-2; D unresolved. The germline V gene encodes CDR1 LGHNA and CDR2 YSLEER. V gave up 1 base and J gave up 7 bases, with 19 bases separating them. This CDR3 has 16 amino acids. CDR3 sequence reads: CASSQVVASIKSGYTF. The CDR3 coding sequence is TGCGCCAGCAGCCAAGTAGTGGCGTCCATCAAGTCTGGCTACACCTTC.

This sequence joins TRBV20-1 and TRBJ2-5; the D is unclear. Trimming pared 6 bases from V and 5 bases from J, leaving 13 bases between. CDR1 is DFQATT, CDR2 SNEGSKA, per germline (reference sequence). This CDR3 has 12 residues. The CDR3 sequence is CSARRSVETQYF. The DNA of the CDR3 is TGCAGTGCCCGAAGGTCCGTGGAGACCCAGTACTTC.

This clonotype was counted between two and nine times. The CDR3, as DNA: TGTGCCAGCAGCTCCTCCCGGGCCGTCGGGGAGCTGTTTTTT. As protein: CASSSSRAVGELFF. This chain links TRBV7-2 with TRBJ2-2; D gene ambiguous. V shed 4 bases and J shed 7 bases, with 13 bases lying between them. Germline CDR1 is SGHTA and CDR2 is FQGNSA. This CDR3 has 14 amino acids.

V and J are TRBV7-9 and TRBJ1-1; the match to TRBD1 covers 10 bases. V dropped 5 bases and J dropped 3; count of bases not matched to a gene: 3. The CDR3 is 14 amino acids. Germline V gene sequence: CDR1 SEHNR, CDR2 FQNEAQ (reference sequence). As DNA, the CDR3 is TGTGCCAGCAGCGGGGACAGGGGCGACACTGAAGCTTTCTTT. This codes for CASSGDRGDTEAFF. Variable domain in full (rest from reference TRBV7-9 and TRBJ1-1): DTGVSQNPRHKITKRGQNVTFRCDPISEHNRLYWYRQTLGQGPEFLTYFQNEAQLEKSRLLSDRFSAERPKGSFSTLEIQRTEQGDSAMYLCASSGDRGDTEAFFGQGTRLTVV.

This clonotype turned up a few times. The rearrangement joins TRBV7-9 to TRBJ2-1; the D gene is possibly TRBD2 (5 bases). This CDR3 is built from 14 residues. Germline values: CDR1 SEHNR, CDR2 FQNEAQ (reference sequence). Trimming cost V 5 bases and J 9 bases, with 17 bases left between them. The CDR3 sequence: CASSLGYRSGEQFF. The CDR3 DNA follows: TGTGCCAGCAGCCTGGGATACCGGAGCGGTGAGCAGTTCTTC.

This clonotype was recorded a few times. The V call is TRBV20-1, the J call TRBJ1-4, with a weak D call TRBD1 (5 bases). This CDR3 has 15 residues. CDR1 and CDR2 (germline): DFQATT, SNEGSKA (reference sequence). With 6 bases removed from V and 2 bases from J, the gap between germline ends came to 16 bases. This chain's CDR3 is CSARDPVRTNEKLFF. The CDR3 nucleotides read TGCAGTGCAAGGGACCCCGTAAGGACTAATGAAAAACTGTTTTTT.

This clonotype was counted ten times or more. The CDR3 sequence is CASSSSGGVINEQFF. The DNA of the CDR3 is TGCGCCAGCAGCTCTAGCGGGGGGGTTATTAATGAGCAGTTCTTC. The chain employs TRBV5-1 and TRBJ2-1; 12 bases are a match to TRBD2. V shed 3 bases and J 7 bases; nucleotides not matched to a gene: 5. The germline V gene has CDR1 SGHRS and CDR2 YFSETQ. This CDR3 has 15 amino acids.